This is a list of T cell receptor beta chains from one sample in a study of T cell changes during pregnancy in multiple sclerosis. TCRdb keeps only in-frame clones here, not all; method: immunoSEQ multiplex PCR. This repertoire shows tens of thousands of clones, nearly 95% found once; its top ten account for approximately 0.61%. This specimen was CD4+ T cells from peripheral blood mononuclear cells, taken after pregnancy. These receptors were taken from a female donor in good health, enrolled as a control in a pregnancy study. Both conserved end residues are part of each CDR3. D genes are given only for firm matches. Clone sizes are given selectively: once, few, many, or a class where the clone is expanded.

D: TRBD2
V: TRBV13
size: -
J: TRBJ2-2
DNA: TGTGCCAGCAGCACCCGGACTAGCGGGGGTTCCGGGGAGCTGTTTTTT
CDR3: CASSTRTSGGSGELFF

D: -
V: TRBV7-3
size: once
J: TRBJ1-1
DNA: TGTGCCAGCAGCCCCGGGGACATGAACACTGAAGCTTTCTTT
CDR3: CASSPGDMNTEAFF

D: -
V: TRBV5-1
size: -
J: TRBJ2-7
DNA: TGCGCCAGCAGCTTGGGCCAGGATTTCGAGCAGTACTTC
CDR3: CASSLGQDFEQYF

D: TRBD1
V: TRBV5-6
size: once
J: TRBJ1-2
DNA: TGTGCCAGCAGCCCGGGACAGACTACCTCGAGAGGCTACACCTTC
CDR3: CASSPGQTTSRGYTF

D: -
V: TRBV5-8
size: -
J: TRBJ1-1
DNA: TGTGCCAGCAGCTTGGGCTTTTGGGCAAACACGCAAGCTTTCTTT
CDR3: CASSLGFWANTQAFF

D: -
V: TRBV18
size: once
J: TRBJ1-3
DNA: TGTGCCAGCTCACCACGAGAATTCGGTGGCTCTGGAAACACCATATATTTT
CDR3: CASSPREFGGSGNTIYF

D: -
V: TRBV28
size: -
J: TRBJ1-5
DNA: TGTGCCAGCAGTTTATTTGGGGAGAATCAGCCCCAGCATTTT
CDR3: CASSLFGENQPQHF

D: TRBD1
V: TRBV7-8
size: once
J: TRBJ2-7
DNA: TGTGCCAGCAGCCACGGGACAGGGGGCTACGACGAGCAGTACTTC
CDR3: CASSHGTGGYDEQYF

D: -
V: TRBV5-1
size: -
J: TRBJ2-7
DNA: TGCGCCAGCAGTGACCAGGGGGGAGTCTGGTACGAGCAGTACTTC
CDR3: CASSDQGGVWYEQYF

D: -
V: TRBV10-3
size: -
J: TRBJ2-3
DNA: TGTGCCATCACCCAGGGCACAGATACGCAGTATTTT
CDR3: CAITQGTDTQYF

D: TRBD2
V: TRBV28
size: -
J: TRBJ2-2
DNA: TGTGCCAGCAGGGGAGGGGATCACTCCGGGGAGCTGTTTTTT
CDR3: CASRGGDHSGELFF

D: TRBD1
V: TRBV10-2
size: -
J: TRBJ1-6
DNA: TGCGCCAGCAGTGCGACAGGGTCTAATTCACCCCTCCACTTT
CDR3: CASSATGSNSPLHF

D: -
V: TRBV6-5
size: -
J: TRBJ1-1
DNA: TGTGCCAGCAGTTACTCGACGGGGACTGAAGCTTTCTTT
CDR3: CASSYSTGTEAFF

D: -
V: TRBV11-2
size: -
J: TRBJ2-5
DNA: TGTGCCAGCAGCTTAGGGCAGGGGGAGACCCAGTACTTC
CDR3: CASSLGQGETQYF

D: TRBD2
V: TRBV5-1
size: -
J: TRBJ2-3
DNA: TGCGCCAGCAGCTCGGGACTAGCGGGGGGAACTTCTAGCACAGATACGCAGTATTTT
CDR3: CASSSGLAGGTSSTDTQYF

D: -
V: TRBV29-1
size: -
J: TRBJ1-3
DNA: TGCAGCGTTGAAGACAGTCGCTCTGGAAACACCATATATTTT
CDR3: CSVEDSRSGNTIYF

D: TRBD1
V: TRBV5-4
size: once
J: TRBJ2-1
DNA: TGTGCCAGCAGCTTGGGGCAGGGGGTACGGGAGCAGTTCTTC
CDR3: CASSLGQGVREQFF

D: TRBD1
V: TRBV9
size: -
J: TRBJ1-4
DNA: TGTGCCAGCAGCCTCTCCGACAGGGCTGAAAAACTGTTTTTT
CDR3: CASSLSDRAEKLFF

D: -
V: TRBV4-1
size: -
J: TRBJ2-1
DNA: TGCGCCAGCAGCCCCATACTAACCCGGCCCAACAATGAGCAGTTCTTC
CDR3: CASSPILTRPNNEQFF

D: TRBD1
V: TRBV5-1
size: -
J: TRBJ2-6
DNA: TGCGCCAGCAGCAGTAGGACAGGGGTACAACCTGGGGCCAACGTCCTGACTTTC
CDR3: CASSSRTGVQPGANVLTF

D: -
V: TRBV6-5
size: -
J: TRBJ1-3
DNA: TGTGCCAGCAGTCAGTATCCCTCTGGAAACACCATATATTTT
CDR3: CASSQYPSGNTIYF

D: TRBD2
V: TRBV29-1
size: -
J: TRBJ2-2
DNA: TGCAGCGTCCGGGGGACTAGCGGAGCCACCGGGGAGCTGTTTTTT
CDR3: CSVRGTSGATGELFF

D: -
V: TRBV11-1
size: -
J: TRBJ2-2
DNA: TGTGCCAGCAGCTTAGATGTGTCCCCTAGCACCGGGGAGCTGTTTTTT
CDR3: CASSLDVSPSTGELFF

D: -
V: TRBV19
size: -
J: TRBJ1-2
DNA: TGTGCCAGTTCTAGGGGGTCCCATGGCTACACCTTC
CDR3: CASSRGSHGYTF

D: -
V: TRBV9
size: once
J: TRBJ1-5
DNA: TGTGCCAGCAGCACCTCGACAGGCTTCCCCCAGCATTTT
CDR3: CASSTSTGFPQHF

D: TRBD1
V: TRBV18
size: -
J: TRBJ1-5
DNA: TGTGCCAGCTCACCCGGGACAGGAAGGGATCAGCCCCAGCATTTT
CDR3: CASSPGTGRDQPQHF

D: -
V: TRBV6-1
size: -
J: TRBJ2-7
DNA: TGTGCCAGCAGTGACTCGCTAGCGTCATCCTACGAGCAGTACTTC
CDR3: CASSDSLASSYEQYF

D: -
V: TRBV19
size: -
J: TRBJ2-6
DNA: TGTGCCAGTAGTATAGGTACGGGACTGTCAGGGGCCAACGTCCTGACTTTC
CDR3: CASSIGTGLSGANVLTF

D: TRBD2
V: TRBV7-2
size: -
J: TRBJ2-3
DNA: TGTGCCAGCAGTCTAGGGGCTAGCGGGGGGACAGATACGCAGTATTTT
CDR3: CASSLGASGGTDTQYF

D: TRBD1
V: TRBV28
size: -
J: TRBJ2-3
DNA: TGTGCCAGCAGTCGCCGACTAGGACAGGGAATCGGCACAGATACGCAGTATTTT
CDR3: CASSRRLGQGIGTDTQYF

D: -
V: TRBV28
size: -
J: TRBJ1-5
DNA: TGTGCCAGCAGTTTCCCTCAGGGGCTCGGGCGTAATCAGCCCCAGCATTTT
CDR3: CASSFPQGLGRNQPQHF

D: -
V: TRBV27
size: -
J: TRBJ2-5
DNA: TGTGCCAGCAGTAGGATGGGCGAGAAGACCCAGTACTTC
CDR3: CASSRMGEKTQYF

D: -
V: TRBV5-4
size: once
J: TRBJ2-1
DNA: TGTGCCAGCAGCTTTCGACAGGCCACCTACAATGAGCAGTTCTTC
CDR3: CASSFRQATYNEQFF

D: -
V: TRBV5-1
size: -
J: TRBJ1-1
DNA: TGCGCCAGCAGCTCACCGGGACAGAACACTGAAGCTTTCTTT
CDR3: CASSSPGQNTEAFF

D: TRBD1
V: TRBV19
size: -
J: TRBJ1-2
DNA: TGTGCCAGTAGTATAGACGGACAGGATGGCTACACCTTC
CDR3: CASSIDGQDGYTF

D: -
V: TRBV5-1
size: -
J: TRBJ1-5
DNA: TGCGCCAGCAGCCCGGTGGCGGGACCGGGACAGCCCCAGCATTTT
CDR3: CASSPVAGPGQPQHF

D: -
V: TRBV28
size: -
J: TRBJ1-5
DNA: TGTGCCAGCAGTCCCACTAGCCCGGGCACCGTCAGTCAGCCCCAGCATTTT
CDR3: CASSPTSPGTVSQPQHF

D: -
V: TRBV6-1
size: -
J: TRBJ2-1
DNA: TGTGCCAGCAGTGAATACAGGGCGGTCGATGAGCAGTTCTTC
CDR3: CASSEYRAVDEQFF

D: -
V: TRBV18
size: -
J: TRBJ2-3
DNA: TGTGCCAGCTCACCCTATTTGGGACTCTCTAGCACAGATACGCAGTATTTT
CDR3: CASSPYLGLSSTDTQYF

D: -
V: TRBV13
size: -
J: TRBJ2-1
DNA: TGTGCCAGCAGCTTAGAGAGAGGTGAGCAGTTCTTC
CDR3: CASSLERGEQFF